These 25 T cell receptor beta chains originate from one sample sequenced in a study of shared T cell receptors in the human thymus listed by TCRdb under 2021. Preparation of the library involved the immunoSEQ multiplex PCR assay. TCRdb stores this immuneACCESS table with in-frame sequences only. Part of the clones is absent; in the studies checked, under half of the shortfall reflects unresolved V genes, and no reason is known for the rest. In all, the sample holds roughly 550,000 clones, and more than 75% of those were seen once. Of the sample, about 0.013% falls within the top ten clones. This sample was shared with a second study, whose subject was human thymus T cells.

Material for sequencing was thymocytes. Every receptor here comes from a boy younger than two with a congenital heart defect. Donor details come from another sample of the same person, matched by shared clones.

As DNA, the CDR3 is TGTGCCAGCAGCTTAACACTAGCGGGAGTGGGGGGTAGCACAGATACGCAGTATTTT. Protein sequence: CASSLTLAGVGGSTDTQYF. This chain connects TRBV11-2 to TRBJ2-3; 11 nucleotides line up with TRBD2. The germline gives CDR1 SGHAT, CDR2 FQNNGV. The CDR3 extends over 19 amino acids. The V gene end was trimmed by 2 bases and the J gene end by 0 bases; junction bases not matched to a gene: 10.

This clone has just a few counts. The chain combines TRBV7-2 with TRBJ2-1; 10 nucleotides line up with TRBD1. The CDR3 loop spans 18 amino acids. V trimming: 4 bases; J trimming: 4 bases; junction bases outside the gene matches: 13. Germline V gene data show CDR1 as SGHTA and CDR2 as FQGNSA. CDR3 region: CASSSRPVPGQGYNEQFF. CDR3 nucleotides: TGTGCCAGCAGCTCCCGACCTGTTCCGGGACAGGGGTACAATGAGCAGTTCTTC.

The chain uses TRBV19 and TRBJ2-7, with 11 bases lining up with TRBD2. V lost 8 bases, J lost 1 base, and 4 bases stayed unmatched. Germline CDR1 is LNHDA and CDR2 is SQIVND (reference sequence). This CDR3 is built from 14 residues. The CDR3 region has the DNA TGTGCCAGTTCACTAGCGGGAGAGTCCTACGAGCAGTACTTC. It encodes CASSLAGESYEQYF.

This sequence joins TRBV28 and TRBJ2-1, with 12 bases identical to TRBD2. This CDR3 comprises 20 residues. Germline V gene lookup returns CDR1 MDHEN and CDR2 SYDVKM. V was clipped by 1 base and J by 8 bases; unmatched bases: 18. The CDR3 nucleotides read TGTGCCAGCAGTTTATACCTCCTAGCGGGAGGGCCAAGGTTACGCGATGAGCAGTTCTTC. Amino acids: CASSLYLLAGGPRLRDEQFF.

The chain joins TRBV15 to TRBJ1-1; possibly TRBD1 for D (6 bases). The CDR3 sequence is 15 residues long. Trimming shortened V by 7 bases and J by 4 bases, and 19 bases separated the two germline ends. Germline CDR1 reads LNHNV; CDR2 reads YYDKDF (reference sequence). CDR3 sequence reads: CATTKEEGQTTEAFF. The CDR3 nucleotides read TGTGCCACCACGAAAGAAGAAGGACAGACCACTGAAGCTTTCTTT.

V usage is TRBV15 and J usage is TRBJ2-5; the D is unclear. The V end lost 3 bases, the J end lost 5 bases, and 13 bases lay between the germline ends. Germline lookup yields CDR1 LNHNV and CDR2 YYDKDF (reference sequence). The CDR3 is 14 amino acids. CDR3 sequence: CATSSPANTETQYF. CDR3 DNA: TGTGCCACCAGCAGTCCCGCGAATACCGAGACCCAGTACTTC.

The CDR3 reads CASGGYWDRANYGYTF. CDR3 in DNA: TGTGCCAGTGGAGGGTACTGGGACAGGGCTAACTATGGCTACACCTTC. The V gene is TRBV19, the J gene TRBJ1-2; 9 nucleotides match TRBD1. The CDR3 spans 16 residues. Germline V gene data show CDR1 as LNHDA and CDR2 as SQIVND (reference sequence). J lost 0 bases, V lost 8 bases, and 10 bases had no gene match.

The gene calls are TRBV29-1 and TRBJ2-7; 12 bases fit TRBD2. The CDR3 consists of 13 residues. V dropped 6 bases and J dropped 3; count of bases not matched to a gene: 3. CDR1 SQVTM and CDR2 ANQGSEA come from the germline V gene. The CDR3 DNA reads TGCAGCGTCTCGACTAGCGGGAGCTACGAGCAGTACTTC. It translates to CSVSTSGSYEQYF.

The chain recombines TRBV27 with TRBJ2-1; D is ambiguous. Per the germline V gene, CDR1 is MNHEY and CDR2 is SMNVEV (reference sequence). Deletions cut 5 bases from V and 5 bases from J, with 13 bases between. This CDR3 region has 14 residues. The DNA for the CDR3 is TGTGCCAGCAGTCCCACCAGATATAACAATGAGCAGTTCTTC. Protein product: CASSPTRYNNEQFF.

This clone appeared a single time. The CDR3 is CASSFGLAEQGDKTEAFF. In DNA, the CDR3 is TGTGCCAGCAGCTTCGGATTAGCCGAACAGGGGGACAAAACTGAAGCTTTCTTT. The V call is TRBV7-9, the J call TRBJ1-1, with 8 bases that match TRBD1. In germline, CDR1 is SEHNR, CDR2 FQNEAQ (reference sequence). Trimming removed 3 bases from V and 5 bases from J; junction bases left unmatched: 17. The CDR3 runs to 18 residues.

V is TRBV4-3 and J is TRBJ2-3; TRBD1 might be the D (5 bases). CDR3 size: 15 residues. Germline V gene data show CDR1 as LGHNA and CDR2 as YSLEER. V lost 0 bases and J 3 bases, leaving 10 bases between the germline ends. The CDR3 region has the DNA TGCGCCAGCAGCCAAGATCGCAGGGCTACAGATACGCAGTATTTT. Its protein product is CASSQDRRATDTQYF.

The DNA of the CDR3 is TGTGCCAGTATGTCAGGGTCCCCCACAGATACGCAGTATTTT. Translating gives CASMSGSPTDTQYF. The chain couples TRBV19 to TRBJ2-3; possibly TRBD1 for D (5 bases). Germline CDR1 LNHDA, CDR2 SQIVND (reference sequence). V was cut by 7 bases and J by 2 bases, with 13 bases left in between. The CDR3 contains 14 residues.

The V call is TRBV6-1, the J call TRBJ2-7; D perhaps matches TRBD1 (6 bases). The CDR3 runs to 14 residues. Between the trimmed V and J ends, which lost 7 bases and 3 bases, there was a span of 16 bases. Germline CDR1 and CDR2: MNHNS and SASEGT. The DNA of the CDR3 is TGTGCCAGCAATGGGGTAATAGGGGGCTACGAGCAGTACTTC. Translation gives CASNGVIGGYEQYF.

The genes are TRBV7-8 and TRBJ2-1; TRBD2 matches 10 bases. The CDR3 has 15 residues. The germline CDR1 and CDR2 sequences are SGHVS and FQNEAQ. Trimming removed 1 base from V and 5 bases from J; junction bases left unmatched: 2. CDR3 amino acids: CASSLGTSGNNEQFF. In nucleotides, the CDR3 is TGTGCCAGCAGCTTAGGGACTAGCGGAAACAATGAGCAGTTCTTC.

This chain links TRBV6-5 with TRBJ1-4; D remains unclear. CDR1 MNHEY and CDR2 SVGAGI come from the germline V gene. The CDR3 length is 15 residues. With 0 bases removed from V and 7 bases from J, the gap between germline ends came to 12 bases. This CDR3 reads CASSYSLGAAEKLFF. The CDR3 DNA sequence: TGTGCCAGCAGTTACTCGCTGGGCGCTGCTGAAAAACTGTTTTTT.

The J gene is TRBJ2-7, the V gene TRBV19; 7 bases line up with TRBD1. V was pared by 5 bases and J by 0 bases, with 4 bases of the junction left unmatched. This CDR3 has 14 amino acids. CDR1 is LNHDA and CDR2 is SQIVND in the germline V gene (reference sequence). CDR3 in amino acids: CASSPGQLSYEQYF. The CDR3 DNA sequence: TGTGCCAGTAGTCCGGGACAGCTCTCCTACGAGCAGTACTTC. Supplemented by reference TRBV19 and TRBJ2-7, the full variable domain reads DGGITQSPKYLFRKEGQNVTLSCEQNLNHDAMYWYRQDPGQGLRLIYYSQIVNDFQKGDIAEGYSVSREKKESFPLTVTSAQKNPTAFYLCASSPGQLSYEQYFGPGTRLTVT.

This chain uses TRBV5-3 with TRBJ1-5; 8 bases align to TRBD1. TRBV5-3 is assigned to the ORF class and has an uncertain function. The CDR3 length is 16 residues. V shed 1 base and J 0 bases; nucleotides not matched to a gene: 3. The CDR3 coding sequence is TGTGCCAGAAGCTTGTCAGGGGGCCGTAGCAATCAGCCCCAGCATTTT. Protein product: CARSLSGGRSNQPQHF.

The chain links TRBV12-5 to TRBJ2-1; 8 bases map to TRBD2. The CDR3 has 17 residues. With V trimmed by 5 bases and J by 6 bases, 15 bases remained unmatched. The V gene's germline CDR1 is LGHNT and CDR2 FRNRAP. The CDR3 DNA follows: TGTGCTAGTGGTCCCCCTCCAGCTAGCGGGTTTGGCAATGAGCAGTTCTTC. This encodes CASGPPPASGFGNEQFF.

The CDR3 bases are TGCGCCTCCATTTCGGGGGATACGCAGTATTTT. Amino acids: CASISGDTQYF. The gene calls are TRBV5-1 and TRBJ2-3, with D perhaps matching TRBD2 (5 bases). Germline V gene sequence: CDR1 SGHRS, CDR2 YFSETQ. Trimming stripped 10 bases from V and 6 bases from J, with 12 bases between. CDR3 length: 11 amino acids. The entire variable domain, with the rest obtained from reference TRBV5-1 and TRBJ2-3, is as follows: KAGVTQTPRYLIKTRGQQVTLSCSPISGHRSVSWYQQTPGQGLQFLFEYFSETQRNKGNFPGRFSGRQFSNSRSEMNVSTLELGDSALYLCASISGDTQYFGPGTRLTVL.

The chain uses TRBV7-9 and TRBJ2-3; possible D gene TRBD2, 6 bases. This CDR3 comprises 17 residues. Looked up from germline, CDR1 is SEHNR and CDR2 is FQNEAQ (reference sequence). The V end was cut by 4 bases, the J end by 5 bases, with 22 bases between. CDR3 in DNA: TGTGCCAGCAGCTGCCTCTTAGGGGAGGAAGAAGGAGATACGCAGTATTTT. Its translation: CASSCLLGEEEGDTQYF.

The J gene is TRBJ1-1, the V gene TRBV25-1, with D possibly matching TRBD1 (6 bases). The germline V gene has CDR1 MGHDK and CDR2 SYGVNS. The CDR3 spans 15 residues. V gave up 1 base and J gave up 1 base, with 10 bases separating them. The CDR3 DNA sequence: TGTGCCAGCAGTGAATCCCGACAGGAGAACACTGAAGCTTTCTTT. The encoded protein is CASSESRQENTEAFF.

A few counts support this clone. In DNA form, the CDR3 reads TGTGCCAGCAGCTTACGGACTAGCGGGAGATACGAGCAGTACTTC. Amino acid sequence: CASSLRTSGRYEQYF. This chain joins TRBV7-6 and TRBJ2-7; 13 nucleotides line up with TRBD2. Germline loops: CDR1 SGHVS, CDR2 FNYEAQ. The CDR3 consists of 15 residues. V shed 2 bases, J shed 4 bases, and the junction held 2 bases outside the gene matches.

This sequence joins TRBV7-9 and TRBJ2-1; 10 bases map to TRBD2. In germline, CDR1 is SEHNR, CDR2 FQNEAQ (reference sequence). This CDR3 has 15 residues. Unmatched junction bases numbered 5, after V lost 8 bases and J lost 1 base. The CDR3, as DNA: TGTGCCAGCCTAGCGGGAGTGAGGTCCTACAATGAGCAGTTCTTC. Protein product: CASLAGVRSYNEQFF. Combining the CDR3 with reference TRBV7-9 and TRBJ2-1 gives the whole variable domain DTGVSQNPRHKITKRGQNVTFRCDPISEHNRLYWYRQTLGQGPEFLTYFQNEAQLEKSRLLSDRFSAERPKGSFSTLEIQRTEQGDSAMYLCASLAGVRSYNEQFFGPGTRLTVL.

The chain combines TRBV5-1 with TRBJ2-3, with TRBD2 matching 10 bases. There are 17 residues in the CDR3. Germline V CDR1 and CDR2: SGHRS, YFSETQ. Germline trimming cut 0 bases from V and 0 bases from J; bases unmatched to any gene: 4. The CDR3 loop reads CASSLGTSGTSTDTQYF. The CDR3 nucleotides read TGCGCCAGCAGCTTGGGGACTAGCGGTACTAGCACAGATACGCAGTATTTT.

This chain uses TRBV27 with TRBJ2-3; D remains ambiguous. Trimming shortened V by 0 bases and J by 4 bases, and 5 bases separated the two germline ends. From germline, CDR1 is MNHEY and CDR2 SMNVEV (reference sequence). CDR3 size: 13 residues. For the CDR3, the DNA is TGTGCCAGCAGTTTATCTAGCCCAGATACGCAGTATTTT. Protein product: CASSLSSPDTQYF.